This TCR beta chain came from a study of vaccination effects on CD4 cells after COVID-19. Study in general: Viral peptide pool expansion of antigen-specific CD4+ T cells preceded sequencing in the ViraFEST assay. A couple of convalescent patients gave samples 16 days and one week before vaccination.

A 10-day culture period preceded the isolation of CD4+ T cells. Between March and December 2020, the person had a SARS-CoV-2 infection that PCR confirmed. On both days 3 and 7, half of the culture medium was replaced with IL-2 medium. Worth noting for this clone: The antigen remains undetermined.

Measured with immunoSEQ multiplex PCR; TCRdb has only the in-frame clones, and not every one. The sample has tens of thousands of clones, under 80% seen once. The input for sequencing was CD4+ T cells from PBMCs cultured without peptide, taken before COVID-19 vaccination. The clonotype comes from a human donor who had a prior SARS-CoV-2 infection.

The CDR3 loop reads CASSPTTGNTIYF. The CDR3 coding sequence is TGCGCCAGCAGCCCGACAACTGGAAACACCATATATTTT. V is TRBV5-1 and J is TRBJ1-3; D gene ambiguous. V dropped 4 bases and J dropped 2 bases, with 7 bases sitting between them. The CDR3 runs to 13 residues. The germline V gene has CDR1 SGHRS and CDR2 YFSETQ.